Listed here are 20 T cell receptor beta chains from one sample, sequenced in a study of cytomegalovirus exposure and HLA in healthy donors. Primers for the PCR totalled 60 Vbeta and 13 Jbeta. The method was immunoSEQ multiplex PCR; TCRdb's version includes in-frame clones alone and lacks a portion of them. The table lists almost 95,000 clones, 69% of them singletons, with approximately 2.9% in the top ten. Sequences were obtained from PBMCs. These receptors were obtained from a man aged 50-60 years in good health and CMV-seronegative.

This chain connects TRBV18 to TRBJ2-1, with D tentatively TRBD1 (6 bases). Trimming removed 0 bases at V and 4 bases at J, with 13 bases between. The length of the CDR3 is 16 residues. Germline V gives CDR1 KGHSH, CDR2 LQKENI. CDR3 coding DNA: TGTGCCAGCTCACCACCGGCAGGGGACCGATACAATGAGCAGTTCTTC. Its translation: CASSPPAGDRYNEQFF.

CDR3 region: CASSYGTGGYEQYF. CDR3 bases: TGCGCCAGCAGCTACGGGACGGGGGGGTACGAGCAGTACTTC. The chain combines TRBV5-1 with TRBJ2-7; 8 positions match TRBD2. Germline-derived CDR1 and CDR2 are SGHRS and YFSETQ. J gave up 4 bases and V 3 bases, and 6 bases lay outside the gene matches. The CDR3 has 14 amino acids.

The J gene is TRBJ2-5, the V gene TRBV4-3; 7 bases line up with TRBD1. J was trimmed by 2 bases and V by 3 bases; bases with no gene match: 3. Germline V lookup: CDR1 LGHNA, CDR2 YSLEER. The CDR3 runs to 14 residues. The DNA of the CDR3 is TGCGCCAGCAGCCAGACCAGGGGGCAAGAGACCCAGTACTTC. This sequence encodes CASSQTRGQETQYF.

The V gene is TRBV5-1, the J gene TRBJ2-1; D is perhaps TRBD2 (6 bases). Germline V gene data show CDR1 as SGHRS and CDR2 as YFSETQ. The CDR3 contains 15 residues. The V gene lost 0 bases and the J gene lost 5 bases, with 12 bases spanning the gap. The CDR3 here is CASSLGAGLNNEQFF. CDR3 DNA: TGCGCCAGCAGCTTGGGGGCGGGGTTGAACAATGAGCAGTTCTTC.

V gene TRBV2 combines with J gene TRBJ2-2; a weak D match, TRBD1 (6 bases). The CDR3 is made up of 13 amino acids. The ends were cut back, 9 bases at V and 3 bases at J, with 11 bases in the middle. CDR1 SNHLY and CDR2 FYNNEI come from the germline V gene. For the CDR3, the DNA is TGTGCCAGTACTCAGGGGTACACCGGGGAGCTGTTTTTT. It specifies CASTQGYTGELFF.

The chain carries TRBV5-6 and TRBJ1-5; TRBD1 aligns across 7 bases. Losses at the gene ends were 3 bases for V and 3 bases for J; bases not matched to a gene: 6. CDR3 length: 15 residues. Germline-derived CDR1 and CDR2 are SGHDT and YYEEEE. This chain's CDR3 is CASSSATGNNQPQHF. As DNA, the CDR3 is TGTGCCAGCAGCTCGGCGACAGGGAACAATCAGCCCCAGCATTTT.

This chain links TRBV5-4 with TRBJ2-5; no clear D. Germline V lookup: CDR1 SGHNT, CDR2 YYREEE (reference sequence). The CDR3 consists of 15 residues. With 2 bases removed from V and 1 base from J, the gap between germline ends came to 12 bases. The CDR3 sequence is CASSFASGSQETQYF. The CDR3 coding sequence is TGTGCCAGCAGCTTCGCCTCCGGGTCCCAAGAGACCCAGTACTTC.

This chain links TRBV30 with TRBJ2-3; D is unclear. V lost 0 bases and J lost 9, with 13 bases in between. The CDR3 extends over 13 amino acids. Germline-derived CDR1 and CDR2 are GTSNPN and SVGIG (reference sequence). This CDR3 is CAWSVHPLGTQYF. Written as DNA, the CDR3 is TGTGCCTGGAGTGTACACCCCCTTGGCACGCAGTATTTT.

The gene calls are TRBV27 and TRBJ2-3; 10 bases agree with TRBD2. J was trimmed by 7 bases and V by 6 bases; bases with no gene match: 10. Germline V gene lookup returns CDR1 MNHEY and CDR2 SMNVEV (reference sequence). This CDR3 contains 15 residues. CDR3 sequence: CASRRTGTSVYTQYF. Written as DNA, the CDR3 is TGTGCCAGCAGGAGAACCGGGACTAGCGTTTATACGCAGTATTTT.

This sequence joins TRBV4-3 and TRBJ2-5; D possibly corresponds to TRBD2 (5 bases). V lost 0 bases and J 7 bases, leaving 9 bases between the germline ends. Germline V CDR1 and CDR2: LGHNA, YSLEER. The CDR3 spans 13 residues. CDR3 coding DNA: TGCGCCAGCAGCCAAGATAAGGAGGTGACCCAGTACTTC. It codes for CASSQDKEVTQYF.

This clone was recorded a few times. The V and J genes are TRBV4-3 and TRBJ1-4; 7 nucleotides agree with TRBD1. The CDR3 totals 16 residues. Trimming removed 3 bases from V and 0 bases from J; junction bases left unmatched: 4. Looked up from germline, CDR1 is LGHNA and CDR2 is YSLEER. The CDR3 nucleotides are TGCGCCAGCAGCCAGGGACAGCCTACAACTAATGAAAAACTGTTTTTT. Translation: CASSQGQPTTNEKLFF.

This chain links TRBV5-6 with TRBJ2-2; 9 nucleotides match TRBD2. The junction had 5 bases not matched to a gene; V was cut back by 1 base and J by 4 bases. CDR1 and CDR2 from the germline V gene are SGHDT and YYEEEE. This CDR3 contains 16 residues. The CDR3 bases are TGTGCCAGCAGCTTGAGACTAGCGGTCGCCACCGGGGAGCTGTTTTTT. This translates into CASSLRLAVATGELFF.

The table lists this clone with a few counts. The rearrangement links TRBV6-5 to TRBJ2-3; D remains ambiguous. CDR3 size: 12 residues. The germline V and J ends were trimmed by 5 bases and 9 bases, with 12 bases remaining between them. The V gene's germline CDR1 is MNHEY and CDR2 SVGAGI. CDR3 sequence: CASSTIDRTQYF. CDR3 nucleotides: TGTGCCAGCAGTACGATTGATAGAACGCAGTATTTT.

CDR3 sequence reads: CASTPSGDQETQYF. The CDR3, as DNA: TGTGCCAGCACTCCTAGCGGGGACCAAGAGACCCAGTACTTC. The V gene is TRBV9, the J gene TRBJ2-5; 9 bases align to TRBD2. There are 14 residues in the CDR3. Germline V lookup: CDR1 SGDLS, CDR2 YYNGEE. The ends lost 6 bases at V and 0 bases at J; junction bases unmatched: 3.

In its sample, this clone was seen once. J is TRBJ2-2 and V is TRBV6-6; TRBD2 matches 7 bases. In germline, CDR1 is MNHNY, CDR2 SVGAGI (reference sequence). J lost 1 base, V lost 6 bases, and 8 bases had no gene match. The CDR3 is 16 residues long. CDR3 nucleotides: TGTGCCAGCAGCCCCCCGGGACTACGGAACACCGGGGAGCTGTTTTTT. Protein: CASSPPGLRNTGELFF.

This clone showed up just a few times. The CDR3, as DNA: TGTGCCAGCAGCGGGACAGGCCGGGAGACCCAGTACTTC. As protein: CASSGTGRETQYF. This rearrangement joins TRBV2 to TRBJ2-5, with 8 bases aligning to TRBD1. This CDR3 contains 13 residues. The V and J ends lost 6 bases and 5 bases, in that order; junction bases with no gene match: 5. CDR1 is SNHLY, CDR2 FYNNEI, per germline.

The chain links TRBV28 to TRBJ1-4; 9 bases fit TRBD1. This CDR3 has 16 amino acids. Germline CDR1 reads MDHEN; CDR2 reads SYDVKM. V shed 1 base and J 5 bases; nucleotides not matched to a gene: 5. This chain's CDR3 is CASSLSGTGQNEKLFF. The CDR3 DNA sequence: TGTGCCAGCAGTTTATCTGGGACAGGGCAAAATGAAAAACTGTTTTTT.

The chain has TRBV29-1 and TRBJ2-7, with D uncertain. CDR3 size: 13 residues. Germline assignment: CDR1 SQVTM and CDR2 ANQGSEA. V shed 2 bases and J shed 1 base, with 9 bases lying between them. The CDR3 bases are TGCAGCGTTGAAACGGCGGCTTCCTACGAGCAGTACTTC. Its translation is CSVETAASYEQYF.

The gene calls are TRBV7-2 and TRBJ1-2; D gene ambiguous. The CDR3 has 13 amino acids. V lost 3 bases to trimming and J lost 4 bases, with 9 bases between them. The germline CDR1 and CDR2 sequences are SGHTA and FQGNSA. CDR3 in amino acids: CASSLGSSYGYTF. CDR3 sequence (DNA): TGTGCCAGCAGCTTGGGCAGTAGCTATGGCTACACCTTC.

This clone is labeled medium-sized. This chain links TRBV28 with TRBJ1-5; 8 bases line up with TRBD1. This CDR3 contains 14 residues. Trimming cost V 4 bases and J 15 bases; bases outside gene matches: 14. CDR1 and CDR2 from the germline V gene are MDHEN and SYDVKM. The CDR3 DNA reads TGTGCCAGCAGTTCCCTCTCAGGGGGCCGGAACGGGCATTTT. Translation gives CASSSLSGGRNGHF. Filled out from reference TRBV28 and TRBJ1-5, the complete variable domain reads DVKVTQSSRYLVKRTGEKVFLECVQDMDHENMFWYRQDPGLGLRLIYFSYDVKMKEKGDIPEGYSVSREKKERFSLILESASTNQTSMYLCASSSLSGGRNGHFGDGTRLSIL.